This TCR beta chain emerged from a study of identical twins. In TCRdb, the 5' RACE reads were re-called with MiXCR into one record per CDR3 protein. The sample records 410,000 or so distinct CDR3 sequences, less than 20% being singletons. The CDR3 runs to 14 residues. Germline V gene lookup returns CDR1 SEHNR and CDR2 FQNEAQ (reference sequence). V was pared by 3 bases and J by 4 bases, with 11 bases between. The specimen sequenced was naive T cells sorted from blood. The chain joins TRBV7-9 to TRBJ2-3; no clear D gene. This sequence was found in a man in his fifties in good health. The CDR3: CASSFQQGPDTQYF. For the CDR3, the DNA is TGTGCCAGCAGCTTTCAACAAGGGCCAGATACGCAGTATTTT.